These 6 T cell receptor beta chains were sequenced from one sample in a study of CXCR3-negative and CXCR3-positive naive CD8 T cells. The TRB cDNA libraries were prepared by 5' RACE with UMI labels. TCRdb derives one entry per CDR3 protein from the 5' RACE reads, leaving out DNA. Seen in this sample are tens of thousands of distinct CDR3 sequences; the ten most common clones hold roughly 10%. Sequenced material: memory CD8+ T cells from blood. The receptors stem from a human donor in good health. Some clones in this sample may be carry-over from other donors' samples.

This chain uses TRBV28 with TRBJ1-2; TCRdb names TRBD1, which stays unverified in the absence of DNA. There are 14 residues in the CDR3. Germline CDR1 reads MDHEN; CDR2 reads SYDVKM. The CDR3 sequence is CASSYRGPNYGYTF.

The CDR3 is CASSYGFSYNSPLHF. The chain links TRBV6-5 to TRBJ1-6. Germline CDR1 and CDR2: MNHEY and SVGAGI. This CDR3 has 15 amino acids.

The rearrangement joins TRBV6-5 to TRBJ1-1; there is no DNA to check the TCRdb D call of TRBD1. The germline V gene has CDR1 MNHEY and CDR2 SVGAGI. The CDR3 has 12 residues. This chain's CDR3 is CATHLPGAEAFF.

This chain uses TRBV4-3 with TRBJ2-7. Per germline, CDR1 LGHNA and CDR2 YSLEER. The CDR3 is made up of 15 amino acids. The chain's CDR3 is CASSQDSDLSYEQYF.

The chain uses TRBV20-1 and TRBJ2-5; the D gene TCRdb calls, TRBD2, cannot be checked with no DNA. CDR1 is DFQATT and CDR2 is SNEGSKA in the germline V gene (reference sequence). This CDR3 is 13 amino acids long. CDR3 in amino acids: CSASMLGGSFPDF.

This chain connects TRBV28 to TRBJ1-4; TCRdb picks TRBD1, but there is no DNA to check that call. CDR1 and CDR2 from the germline V gene are MDHEN and SYDVKM. This CDR3 comprises 14 residues. This CDR3 reads CASSLDRGDEKLFF.